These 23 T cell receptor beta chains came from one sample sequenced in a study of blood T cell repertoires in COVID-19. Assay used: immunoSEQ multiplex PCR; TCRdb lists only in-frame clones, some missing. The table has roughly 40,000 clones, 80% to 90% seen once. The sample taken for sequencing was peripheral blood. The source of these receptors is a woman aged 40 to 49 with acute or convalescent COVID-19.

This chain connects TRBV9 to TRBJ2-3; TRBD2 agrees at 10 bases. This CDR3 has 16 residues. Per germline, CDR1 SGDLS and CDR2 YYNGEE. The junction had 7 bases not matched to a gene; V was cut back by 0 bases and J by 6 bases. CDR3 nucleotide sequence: TGTGCCAGCAGCGTAGGTAGTAGCGGGGGGAGTGATACGCAGTATTTT. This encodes CASSVGSSGGSDTQYF.

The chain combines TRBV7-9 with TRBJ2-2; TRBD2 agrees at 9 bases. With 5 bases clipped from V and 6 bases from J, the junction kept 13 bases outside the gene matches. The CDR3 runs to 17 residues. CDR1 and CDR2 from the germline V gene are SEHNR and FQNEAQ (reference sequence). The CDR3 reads CASSPFLGGRAPGELFF. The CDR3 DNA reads TGTGCCAGCAGCCCTTTCCTAGGCGGGAGGGCCCCCGGGGAGCTGTTTTTT.

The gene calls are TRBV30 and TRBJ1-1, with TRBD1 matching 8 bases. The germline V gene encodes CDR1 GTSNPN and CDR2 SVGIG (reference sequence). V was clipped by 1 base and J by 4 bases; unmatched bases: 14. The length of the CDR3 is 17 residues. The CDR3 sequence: CAWSGTSGGWGATEAFF. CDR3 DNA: TGTGCCTGGAGTGGGACTTCAGGGGGCTGGGGCGCCACTGAAGCTTTCTTT.

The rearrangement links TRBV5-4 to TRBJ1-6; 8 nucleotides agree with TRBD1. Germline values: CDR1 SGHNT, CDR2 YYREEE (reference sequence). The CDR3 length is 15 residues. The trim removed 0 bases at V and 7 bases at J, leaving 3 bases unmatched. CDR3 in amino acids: CASSLDYRGNSPLHF. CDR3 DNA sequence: TGTGCCAGCAGCTTGGATTACAGGGGGAATTCACCCCTCCACTTT. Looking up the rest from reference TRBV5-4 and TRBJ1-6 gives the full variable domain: ETGVTQSPTHLIKTRGQQVTLRCSSQSGHNTVSWYQQALGQGPQFIFQYYREEENGRGNFPPRFSGLQFPNYSSELNVNALELDDSALYLCASSLDYRGNSPLHFGNGTRLTVT.

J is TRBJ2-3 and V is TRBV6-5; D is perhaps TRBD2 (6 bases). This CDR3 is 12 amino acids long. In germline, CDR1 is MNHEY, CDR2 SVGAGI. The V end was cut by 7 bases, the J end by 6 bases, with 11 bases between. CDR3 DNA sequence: TGTGCCAGCACAAGGGACTGGGATACGCAGTATTTT. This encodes CASTRDWDTQYF.

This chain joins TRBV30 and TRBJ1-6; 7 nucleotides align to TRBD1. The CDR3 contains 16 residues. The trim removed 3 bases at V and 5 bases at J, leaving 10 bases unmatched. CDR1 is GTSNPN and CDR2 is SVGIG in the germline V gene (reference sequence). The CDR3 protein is CAWRRTPGQNNSPLHF. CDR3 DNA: TGTGCCTGGAGGAGGACACCGGGACAGAATAATTCACCCCTCCACTTT.

The chain's CDR3 is CASSLKGAKNIQYF. In DNA, the CDR3 is TGTGCCAGCAGCTTAAAGGGGGCGAAAAACATTCAGTACTTC. V is TRBV7-9 and J is TRBJ2-4; 7 nucleotides match TRBD1. With 2 bases clipped from V and 4 bases from J, the junction kept 2 bases outside the gene matches. This CDR3 spans 14 amino acids. CDR1 is SEHNR, CDR2 FQNEAQ, per germline (reference sequence).

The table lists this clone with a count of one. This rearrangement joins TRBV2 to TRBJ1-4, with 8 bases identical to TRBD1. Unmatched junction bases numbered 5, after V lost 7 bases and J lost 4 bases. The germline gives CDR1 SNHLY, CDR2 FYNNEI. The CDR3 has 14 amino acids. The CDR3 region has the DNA TGTGCCAGCATTCCACAGGGGGTTAATGAAAAACTGTTTTTT. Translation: CASIPQGVNEKLFF. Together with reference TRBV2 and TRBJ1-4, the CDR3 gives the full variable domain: EPEVTQTPSHQVTQMGQEVILRCVPISNHLYFYWYRQILGQKVEFLVSFYNNEISEKSEIFDDQFSVERPDGSNFTLKIRSTKLEDSAMYFCASIPQGVNEKLFFGSGTQLSVL.

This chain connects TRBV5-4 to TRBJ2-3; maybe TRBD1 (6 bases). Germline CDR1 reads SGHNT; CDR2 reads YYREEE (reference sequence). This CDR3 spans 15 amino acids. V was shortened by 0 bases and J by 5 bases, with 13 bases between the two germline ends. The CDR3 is CASSLVRTDRDTQYF. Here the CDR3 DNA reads TGTGCCAGCAGCTTGGTCCGCACGGACAGAGATACGCAGTATTTT.

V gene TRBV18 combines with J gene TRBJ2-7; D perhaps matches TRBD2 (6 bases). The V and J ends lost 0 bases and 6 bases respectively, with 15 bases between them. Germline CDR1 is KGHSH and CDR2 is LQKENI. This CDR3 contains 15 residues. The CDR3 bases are TGTGCCAGCTCACCACCTTTCAATCAGGGAGGCGAGCAGTACTTC. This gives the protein CASSPPFNQGGEQYF.

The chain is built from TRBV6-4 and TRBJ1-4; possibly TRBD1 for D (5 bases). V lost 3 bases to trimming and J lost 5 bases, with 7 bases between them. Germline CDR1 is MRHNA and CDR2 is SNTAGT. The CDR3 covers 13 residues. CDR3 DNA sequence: TGTGCCAGCAGTGAGGGGGGGAATGAAAAACTGTTTTTT. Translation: CASSEGGNEKLFF.

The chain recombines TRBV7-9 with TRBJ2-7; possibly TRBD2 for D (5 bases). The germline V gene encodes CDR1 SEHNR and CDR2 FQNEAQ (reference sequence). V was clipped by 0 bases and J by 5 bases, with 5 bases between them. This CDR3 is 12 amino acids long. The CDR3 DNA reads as TGTGCCAGCAGCTTAGCCGGGGACGAGCAGTACTTC. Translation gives CASSLAGDEQYF.

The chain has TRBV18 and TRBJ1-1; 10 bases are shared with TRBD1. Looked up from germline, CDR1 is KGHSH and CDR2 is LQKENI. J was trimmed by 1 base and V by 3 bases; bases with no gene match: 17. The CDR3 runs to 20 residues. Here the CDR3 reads CASSPTPGQGLFLENTEAFF. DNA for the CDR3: TGTGCCAGCTCACCGACTCCGGGACAGGGGCTTTTTTTAGAGAACACTGAAGCTTTCTTT.

The CDR3 sequence: CASSQTVLGQGKGTYEQYF. In nucleotides, the CDR3 is TGTGCCAGCAGCCAGACTGTCCTAGGACAGGGAAAGGGAACCTACGAGCAGTACTTC. The V call is TRBV3-1 (or the pseudogene TRBV3-2), the J call TRBJ2-7; 8 bases are a match to TRBD1. J lost 2 bases, V lost 3 bases, and 18 bases had no gene match. Germline V gene sequence: CDR1 LGHDT, CDR2 YNNKEL (reference sequence). CDR3 length: 19 amino acids.

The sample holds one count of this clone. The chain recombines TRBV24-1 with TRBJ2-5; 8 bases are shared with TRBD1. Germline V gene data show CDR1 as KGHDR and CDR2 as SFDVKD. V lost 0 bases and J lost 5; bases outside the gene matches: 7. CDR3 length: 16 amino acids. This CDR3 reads CATSDLAGGPRETQYF. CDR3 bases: TGTGCCACCAGTGATTTGGCAGGGGGCCCGAGGGAGACCCAGTACTTC.

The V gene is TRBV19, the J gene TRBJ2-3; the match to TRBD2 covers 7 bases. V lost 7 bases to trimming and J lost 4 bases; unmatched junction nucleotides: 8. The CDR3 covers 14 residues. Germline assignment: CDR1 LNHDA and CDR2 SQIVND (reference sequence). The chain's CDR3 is CASTGGSWSDTQYF. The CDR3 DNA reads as TGTGCCAGTACAGGCGGGAGTTGGTCAGATACGCAGTATTTT.

CDR3 amino acids: CASSPNRLAGGGTQYF. The CDR3 DNA reads TGTGCCAGCAGCCCAAATCGGCTAGCGGGAGGGGGGACGCAGTATTTT. The rearrangement uses TRBV5-6 and TRBJ2-3; 12 bases map to TRBD2. The junction had 12 bases not matched to a gene; V was cut back by 4 bases and J by 9 bases. The CDR3 is 16 amino acids. Germline V CDR1 and CDR2: SGHDT, YYEEEE.

In nucleotides, the CDR3 is TGTGCCAGCAGCTCGGGACTAGCGGGATCCTACAATGAGCAGTTCTTC. This gives the protein CASSSGLAGSYNEQFF. The chain recombines TRBV5-4 with TRBJ2-1; 13 bases map to TRBD2. Germline V gene data show CDR1 as SGHNT and CDR2 as YYREEE (reference sequence). The length of the CDR3 is 16 residues. V dropped 3 bases and J dropped 1; count of bases not matched to a gene: 1.

The DNA of the CDR3 is TGTGGACAGGGCAGGAGTTATGGCTACACCTTC. Translated: CGQGRSYGYTF. This chain links TRBV30 with TRBJ1-2; the match to TRBD1 covers 7 bases. The CDR3 has 11 amino acids. Germline CDR1 reads GTSNPN; CDR2 reads SVGIG (reference sequence).

The CDR3 nucleotides are TGTGCCAGCAGTTTCGGTGGGGCCGGGGAGACCCAGTACTTC. Its translation is CASSFGGAGETQYF. J is TRBJ2-5 and V is TRBV28; possible D gene TRBD1, 5 bases. Germline V gene data show CDR1 as MDHEN and CDR2 as SYDVKM. Trimming took 3 bases from V and 5 from J, leaving 13 bases between them. The CDR3 consists of 14 residues.

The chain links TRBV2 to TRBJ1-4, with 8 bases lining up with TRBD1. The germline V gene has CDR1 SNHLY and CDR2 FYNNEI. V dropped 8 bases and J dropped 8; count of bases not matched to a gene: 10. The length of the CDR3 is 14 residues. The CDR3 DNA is TGTGCCAGCGGCCCCGGACAGGGAGGCGAAAAACTGTTTTTT. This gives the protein CASGPGQGGEKLFF.

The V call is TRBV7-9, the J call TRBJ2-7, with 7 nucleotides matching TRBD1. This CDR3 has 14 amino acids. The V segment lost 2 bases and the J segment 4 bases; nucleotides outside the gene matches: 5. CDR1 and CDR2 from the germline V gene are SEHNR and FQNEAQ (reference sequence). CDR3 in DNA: TGTGCCAGCAGCTTAAACCCGGGACAGTACGAGCAGTACTTC. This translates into CASSLNPGQYEQYF.

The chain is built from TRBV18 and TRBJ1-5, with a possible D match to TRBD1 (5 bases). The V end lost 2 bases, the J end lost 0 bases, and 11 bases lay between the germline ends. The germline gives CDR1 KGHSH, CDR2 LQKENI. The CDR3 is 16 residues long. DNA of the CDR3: TGTGCCAGCTCACCATCCCAGGGCAATAGCAATCAGCCCCAGCATTTT. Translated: CASSPSQGNSNQPQHF.